The present T cell receptor (beta chain) was sequenced within a study of blood T cell repertoires in COVID-19. At the level of the study: Both acute and convalescent COVID-19 samples were obtained from the United States, Italy and Spain. In each case, the material was cDNA or gDNA derived from T cells, B-cell-depleted T cells, or PBMCs.

In the original processing: Estimation of nucleated cell counts was performed using reference gene primer amplification. Clones were sequenced by immunoSEQ multiplex PCR, and TCRdb holds only the in-frame ones, with some missing. The V and J calls and clone size were taken over from that table, and D and trimming were inferred from the DNA. The sample yields 110,000 or so clones, around nine tenths seen once. Specimen: peripheral blood. The receptor comes from a woman in her forties or fifties with acute or convalescent COVID-19.

The CDR3 nucleotides read TGTGCCAGCAGCCCGGGGGGGGTTAAATCTTATGGCTACACCTTC. Residues: CASSPGGVKSYGYTF. The V gene is TRBV3-1 (or the pseudogene TRBV3-2), the J gene TRBJ1-2; possible D gene TRBD1, 5 bases. Trimming pared 4 bases from V and 5 bases from J, leaving 17 bases between. CDR3 length equals 15 residues. In germline, CDR1 is LGHDT, CDR2 YNNKEL (reference sequence).